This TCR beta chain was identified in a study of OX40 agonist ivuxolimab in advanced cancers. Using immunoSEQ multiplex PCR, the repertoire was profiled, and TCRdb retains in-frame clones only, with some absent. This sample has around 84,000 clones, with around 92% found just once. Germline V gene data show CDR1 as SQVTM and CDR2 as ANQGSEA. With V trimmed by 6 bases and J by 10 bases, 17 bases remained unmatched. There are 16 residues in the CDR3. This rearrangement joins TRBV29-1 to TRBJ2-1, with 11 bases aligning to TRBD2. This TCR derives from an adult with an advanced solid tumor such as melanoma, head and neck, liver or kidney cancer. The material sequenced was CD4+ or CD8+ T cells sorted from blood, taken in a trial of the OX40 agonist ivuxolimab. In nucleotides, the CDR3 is TGCAGCGTGACTAGCGGGATCTCCCGGGGGCCCAGGGAGCAGTTCTTC. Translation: CSVTSGISRGPREQFF.